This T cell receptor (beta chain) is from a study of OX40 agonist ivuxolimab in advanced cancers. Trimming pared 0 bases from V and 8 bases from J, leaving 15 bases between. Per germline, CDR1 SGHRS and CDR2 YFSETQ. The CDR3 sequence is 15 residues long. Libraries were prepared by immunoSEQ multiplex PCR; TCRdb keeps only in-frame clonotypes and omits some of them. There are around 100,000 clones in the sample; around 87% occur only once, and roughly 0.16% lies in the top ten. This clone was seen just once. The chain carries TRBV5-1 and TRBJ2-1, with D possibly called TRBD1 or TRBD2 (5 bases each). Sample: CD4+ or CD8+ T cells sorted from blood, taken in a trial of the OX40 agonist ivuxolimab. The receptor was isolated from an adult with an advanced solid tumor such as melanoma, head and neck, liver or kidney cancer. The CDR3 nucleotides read TGCGCCAGCAGCTTGGGGGGCCGTCTAGCATATGAGCAGTTCTTC. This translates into CASSLGGRLAYEQFF.